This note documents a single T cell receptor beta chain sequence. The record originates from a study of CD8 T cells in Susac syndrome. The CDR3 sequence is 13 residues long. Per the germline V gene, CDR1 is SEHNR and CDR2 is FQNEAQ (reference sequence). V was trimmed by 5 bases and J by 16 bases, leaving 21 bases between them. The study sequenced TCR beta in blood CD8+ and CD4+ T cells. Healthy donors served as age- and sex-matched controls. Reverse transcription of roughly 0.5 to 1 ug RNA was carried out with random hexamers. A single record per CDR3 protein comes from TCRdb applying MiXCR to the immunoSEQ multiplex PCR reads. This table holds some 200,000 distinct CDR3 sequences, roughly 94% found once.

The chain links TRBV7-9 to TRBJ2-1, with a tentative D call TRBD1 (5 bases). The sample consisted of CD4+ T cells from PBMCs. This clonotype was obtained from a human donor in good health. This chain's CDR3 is CASSPSPTSQGFF. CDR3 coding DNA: TGTGCCAGCAGCCCATCCCCCACATCGCAGGGTTTCTTC.